One and the same sample provided the 8 T cell receptor beta chains below, sequenced in a study of T cells after yellow fever vaccination. TCRdb reprocessed the 5' RACE reads via MiXCR and lists one record per CDR3 protein. The sample contains 250,000 to 300,000 distinct CDR3 sequences, over 4.5% of which appear only once. Sequenced material: CD4+ T cells sorted from PBMCs, taken on the day of the yellow fever booster vaccination. All receptors come from a man aged 18 to 35 who received the YFV17D yellow fever vaccine.

This clonotype was counted ten times or more. The chain recombines TRBV7-2 with TRBJ1-5, with 8 positions matching TRBD1. V gave up 3 bases and J gave up 5 bases; unmatched junction bases: 6. Germline loops: CDR1 SGHTA, CDR2 FQGNSA. This CDR3 is 15 amino acids long. CDR3 residues: CASSFYGTGDQPQHF. In nucleotides, the CDR3 is TGTGCCAGCAGCTTTTATGGGACAGGTGATCAGCCCCAGCATTTT.

The chain combines TRBV5-1 with TRBJ2-2, with D perhaps matching TRBD1 or TRBD2 (5 bases each). V was shortened by 4 bases and J by 6 bases, with 16 bases between the two germline ends. Looked up from germline, CDR1 is SGHRS and CDR2 is YFSETQ. The CDR3 is made up of 15 amino acids. The DNA of the CDR3 is TGCGCCAGCAGCCCGGGGACCGTGGGGTCCGGGGAGCTGTTTTTT. Residues: CASSPGTVGSGELFF.

V usage is TRBV25-1 and J usage is TRBJ1-3; D not resolved. The CDR3 is made up of 14 amino acids. Germline CDR1 is MGHDK and CDR2 is SYGVNS. Trimming pared 6 bases from V and 0 bases from J, leaving 9 bases between. The CDR3 loop reads CASSHLSSGNTIYF. The CDR3 nucleotides are TGTGCCAGCAGCCATCTTAGCTCTGGAAACACCATATATTTT.

The chain uses TRBV20-1 and TRBJ2-2, with 10 bases identical to TRBD1. The junction had 1 base not matched to a gene; V was cut back by 0 bases and J by 3 bases. The V gene's germline CDR1 is DFQATT and CDR2 SNEGSKA (reference sequence). The CDR3 contains 15 residues. The CDR3 protein is CSARDGTGDTGELFF. The DNA of the CDR3 is TGCAGTGCTAGAGATGGGACAGGGGACACCGGGGAGCTGTTTTTT.

This clonotype has at least ten counts. The J gene is TRBJ2-5, the V gene TRBV7-8; 13 nucleotides line up with TRBD2. CDR1 is SGHVS and CDR2 is FQNEAQ in the germline V gene. The CDR3 extends over 18 amino acids. The V and J ends lost 0 bases and 5 bases, in that order; junction bases with no gene match: 9. The CDR3 DNA is TGTGCCAGCAGCTTAGCCGAACTAGCGGGGGGGCCTTGGGAGACCCAGTACTTC. It encodes CASSLAELAGGPWETQYF.

This clonotype appeared many times. The V gene is TRBV7-9, the J gene TRBJ1-1, with D possibly TRBD1 on 6 matching bases. V was pared by 5 bases and J by 1 base, with 14 bases between. Germline CDR1 and CDR2: SEHNR and FQNEAQ (reference sequence). This CDR3 region has 15 residues. CDR3 DNA: TGTGCCAGCAGCCACCAGGGGCGCGGGAACACTGAAGCTTTCTTT. It translates to CASSHQGRGNTEAFF.

The V call is TRBV4-1, the J call TRBJ2-3; D may correspond to TRBD1 or TRBD2 (6 bases each). V gave up 7 bases and J gave up 10 bases, with 24 bases separating them. CDR3 length equals 15 residues. CDR1 and CDR2 (germline): MGHRA, YSYEKL. The CDR3 loop is CASTIVGGQWGSQYF. The DNA for the CDR3 is TGCGCCAGCACCATCGTGGGGGGCCAATGGGGATCGCAGTATTTT.

This clonotype was seen only a few times. This rearrangement joins TRBV10-3 to TRBJ1-1, with 12 bases aligning to TRBD1. The CDR3 loop spans 16 amino acids. From germline, CDR1 is ENHRY and CDR2 SYGVKD. V lost 10 bases to trimming and J lost 6 bases; unmatched junction nucleotides: 15. In DNA form, the CDR3 reads TGTGCCACCGGACCCGGTACCGGGACAGGGGGCGCTGAAGCTTTCTTT. Protein product: CATGPGTGTGGAEAFF.